Listed here are 10 T cell receptor beta chains from one sample, sequenced in a study of Graves' ophthalmopathy and Graves' hyperthyroidism. Amplification targeted the TCR beta CDR3 regions, with RNA transcripts as the source material. After a first-round RT-PCR with HTBI primers, a second-round multiplex PCR was run. TCRdb reanalysed the multiplex PCR reads using MiXCR and keeps one entry per CDR3 protein. Of a few hundred thousand distinct CDR3 sequences listed, 35% to 45% are singletons. Sequenced material: peripheral blood or thyroid tissue (not recorded which). Receptors were obtained from an adult man with Graves' hyperthyroidism.

Of note for this clonotype: This sequence may be a read error, since a much larger clone differs from it by one base. This sequence joins TRBV10-2 and TRBJ2-2, with TRBD2 matching 10 bases. V lost 4 bases, J lost 5 bases, and 7 bases stayed unmatched. The CDR3 spans 16 residues. The germline V gene encodes CDR1 WSHSY and CDR2 SAAADI. The CDR3 sequence is CASSGSSGGATGELFF. CDR3 sequence (DNA): TGCGCCAGCAGTGGGTCGAGCGGGGGGGCGACCGGGGAGCTGTTTTTT.

About this clonotype: This may come from a read error, since a much larger clone is one base off. The rearrangement links TRBV7-9 to TRBJ2-5, with 11 bases identical to TRBD2. The CDR3 spans 15 residues. Germline assignment: CDR1 SEHNR and CDR2 FQNEAQ (reference sequence). CDR3 sequence reads: CASGLATSGKETQYF. The CDR3 DNA is TGTGCCAGCGGCTTAGCGACTAGCGGGAAAGAGACCCAGTACTTC.

The genes are TRBV2 and TRBJ2-7; tentatively, D is TRBD2 (7 bases). Germline V gene lookup returns CDR1 SNHLY and CDR2 FYNNEI. CDR3 size: 16 residues. V was shortened by 2 bases and J by 3 bases, with 17 bases between the two germline ends. CDR3 bases: TGTGCCAGCAGTGAAAAGGCGGGGGCTCCCGACTACGAGCAGTACTTC. It encodes CASSEKAGAPDYEQYF.

V and J are TRBV2 and TRBJ2-5; 10 nucleotides agree with TRBD1. CDR3 size: 16 residues. Germline V gene sequence: CDR1 SNHLY, CDR2 FYNNEI. V was clipped by 5 bases and J by 2 bases; unmatched bases: 8. The CDR3 reads CASSKGQGVGQETQYF. In DNA form, the CDR3 reads TGTGCCAGCAGTAAAGGACAGGGGGTAGGTCAAGAGACCCAGTACTTC.

This clonotype has a count of ten or more. V is TRBV5-6 and J is TRBJ2-5; D unresolved. With 0 bases removed from V and 2 bases from J, the gap between germline ends came to 11 bases. The CDR3 sequence is 15 residues long. Looked up from germline, CDR1 is SGHDT and CDR2 is YYEEEE. CDR3 bases: TGTGCCAGCAGCTTGGCCGCGCGACTTCAAGAGACCCAGTACTTC. It encodes CASSLAARLQETQYF.

The chain employs TRBV20-1 and TRBJ2-3; D is unclear. Trimming shortened V by 2 bases and J by 2 bases, and 11 bases separated the two germline ends. Germline V gene data show CDR1 as DFQATT and CDR2 as SNEGSKA (reference sequence). This CDR3 has 14 residues. The CDR3 region is CSARRQFVTDTQYF. CDR3 sequence (DNA): TGCAGTGCTAGAAGACAATTTGTCACAGATACGCAGTATTTT.

This clonotype was seen a few times. The rearrangement joins TRBV19 to TRBJ1-5; TRBD1 agrees at 7 bases. The CDR3 runs 14 residues. V lost 4 bases, J lost 3 bases, and 3 bases stayed unmatched. Germline CDR1 reads LNHDA; CDR2 reads SQIVND (reference sequence). DNA of the CDR3: TGTGCCAGTAGTACAGACAGGGTCAATCAGCCCCAGCATTTT. As protein: CASSTDRVNQPQHF.

This clonotype was seen repeatedly, ten times or more. This chain links TRBV5-6 with TRBJ1-1, with a weak D call TRBD1 (5 bases). The ends were cut back, 8 bases at V and 0 bases at J, with 17 bases in the middle. There are 15 residues in the CDR3. Per germline, CDR1 SGHDT and CDR2 YYEEEE. The CDR3 coding sequence is TGTGCCAGTCGCGCTTGGGGCGCGTTGAACACTGAAGCTTTCTTT. Translated: CASRAWGALNTEAFF.

The rearrangement uses TRBV10-3 and TRBJ2-3; the match to TRBD2 covers 7 bases. The end of the DNA aligns better with TRBJ2-4, so the J call may be wrong. Germline CDR1 and CDR2: ENHRY and SYGVKD. The CDR3 runs 15 residues. As DNA, the CDR3 is TGTGCCATCAGTGGAGGAGACGGGAGGAGACACATTCAGTACTTC. It encodes CAISGGDGRRHIQYF.

This clonotype was counted between two and nine times. This chain uses TRBV5-1 with TRBJ2-3; the match to TRBD1 covers 9 bases. V lost 4 bases, J lost 0 bases, and 6 bases stayed unmatched. CDR1 is SGHRS, CDR2 YFSETQ, per germline. The CDR3 runs 16 residues. The CDR3 DNA sequence: TGCGCCAGCAGCCTAGGACAGGGGCATAGCACAGATACGCAGTATTTT. Translating it yields CASSLGQGHSTDTQYF.